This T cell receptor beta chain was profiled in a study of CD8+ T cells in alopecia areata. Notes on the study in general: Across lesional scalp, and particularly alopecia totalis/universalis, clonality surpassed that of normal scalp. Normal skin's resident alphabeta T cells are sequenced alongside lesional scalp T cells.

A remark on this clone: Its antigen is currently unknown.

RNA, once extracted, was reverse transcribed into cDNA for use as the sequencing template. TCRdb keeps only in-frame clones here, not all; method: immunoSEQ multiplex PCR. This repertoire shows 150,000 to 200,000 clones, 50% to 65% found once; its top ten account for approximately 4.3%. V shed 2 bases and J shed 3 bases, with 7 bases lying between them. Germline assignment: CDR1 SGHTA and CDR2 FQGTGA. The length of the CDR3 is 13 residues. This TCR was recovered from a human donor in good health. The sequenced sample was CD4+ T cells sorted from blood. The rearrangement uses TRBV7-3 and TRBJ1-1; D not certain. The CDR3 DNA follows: TGTGCCAGCAGCTTATCACTTTACACTGAAGCTTTCTTT. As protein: CASSLSLYTEAFF.